This T cell receptor beta chain was recovered during a study of blood T cell repertoires in COVID-19. Whole-study context: Whether acute or convalescent, the COVID-19 samples came from the United States, Italy and Spain.

Per the original methods: Nucleated cell number was recorded as an estimate derived from reference gene primer amplification. Data came from immunoSEQ multiplex PCR; TCRdb stores just in-frame clones and leaves some out. D and trimming come from the DNA, and the V and J calls and clone size come from that table. The sample lists about 68,000 clones, roughly 83% occurring once. Of note for this clone: The germline gene is not matched at one end of the junction; a read error may be the cause.

Germline V gene lookup returns CDR1 MGHRA and CDR2 YSYEKL. The CDR3 loop spans 13 amino acids. The rearrangement joins TRBV4-1 to TRBJ1-2; D is ambiguous. Sequencing was carried out using peripheral blood. The receptor's source is a man in his forties or fifties with active COVID-19. The CDR3, as DNA: TGCGCCAGCAGCCAAGTTCTGGGCCAAGAATTTTCCTTC. Translation gives CASSQVLGQEFSF.